This T cell receptor beta chain was captured in a study of blood T cell repertoires in COVID-19. This clone appeared a few times. Assay used: immunoSEQ multiplex PCR; TCRdb lists only in-frame clones, some missing. Of about 120,000 clones listed, around 78% are singletons. Trimming removed 1 base from V and 7 bases from J, with 16 bases in between. CDR1 and CDR2 from the germline V gene are SEHNR and FQNEAQ (reference sequence). The CDR3 loop spans 15 amino acids. The receptor was derived from a man aged 65-85 years with acute or convalescent COVID-19. The sample was peripheral blood. This rearrangement joins TRBV7-9 to TRBJ1-2; TRBD1 might be the D (5 bases). As DNA, the CDR3 is TGTGCCAGCAGCTTAGAAGGCAGGGTTGATGTTGGCTACACCTTC. Translation: CASSLEGRVDVGYTF.